The present entry profiles one TCR beta chain with its context. The antigen is undetermined. Clones were read by immunoSEQ multiplex PCR, and TCRdb kept only the in-frame ones, dropping some. The sample lists just over 150,000 clones, about 90% occurring once. Germline values: CDR1 SGHNT, CDR2 YENEEA. The CDR3 covers 16 residues. With V trimmed by 4 bases and J by 0 bases, 7 bases remained unmatched. This record comes from a study of T cell responses to AZD1222 COVID-19 vaccine. General observations from the study: Spike was spanned by vaccine-associated CD4 TCRs, with dominance at 160-218 and 743-854. The study found Spike-specific TCR breadth and depth rose after two AZD1222 doses. Clonal diversity may have been underestimated, and the donors were mostly white British, with more females than males.

The source is an adult who received the AZD1222 COVID-19 vaccine. The sequencing used peripheral blood, collected 28 days after the second AZD1222 dose. This chain links TRBV11-3 with TRBJ2-3; 7 bases are a match to TRBD1. The CDR3 loop reads CASSSNSRGSTDTQYF. CDR3 DNA sequence: TGTGCCAGCAGCTCGAACAGCAGGGGGAGCACAGATACGCAGTATTTT.